This T cell receptor beta chain was obtained from a study of blood T cell repertoires in COVID-19. Profiled with immunoSEQ multiplex PCR; TCRdb holds only in-frame clones, not every one. The sample shows roughly 370,000 clones, around 87% of them seen only once. For recovered donors of Cohort 3, there were two negative PCRs, clearance, or symptom resolution. Sequenced: PBMCs or T cells enriched from blood (not recorded which). This TCR was sampled from a woman aged 45-65 years who had recovered from COVID-19.

The DNA of the CDR3 is TGTGCCAGCAGCCCGGCGGGATGGGACAGGGACCTGAACACTGAAGCTTTCTTT. Its protein is CASSPAGWDRDLNTEAFF. This chain links TRBV28 with TRBJ1-1, with 9 bases lining up with TRBD1. The CDR3 totals 18 residues. Germline CDR1 and CDR2: MDHEN and SYDVKM. V was clipped by 6 bases and J by 0 bases; unmatched bases: 14.